Below, one T cell receptor (beta chain) is given with its context. The CDR3 is made up of 18 amino acids. Looked up from germline, CDR1 is MNHEY and CDR2 is SVGAGI. With 7 bases clipped from V and 3 bases from J, the junction kept 16 bases outside the gene matches. TCRdb independently ran MiXCR on the RT-PCR reads; one entry per CDR3 protein. This table has about 680,000 distinct CDR3 sequences, around 14% appearing once. This chain uses TRBV6-5 with TRBJ1-2, with TRBD1 matching 11 bases. This sequence was found in a female donor in good health, serving as a healthy control. Specimen: memory CD4+ T cells from blood. The CDR3 sequence: CASKALTGTGGNDYGYTF. CDR3 nucleotides: TGTGCCAGCAAAGCACTAACCGGGACAGGGGGGAATGACTATGGCTACACCTTC.